The 26 T cell receptor beta chains given below trace back to one sample, sequenced in a study of CD8 T cells in Susac syndrome (dated by TCRdb to between 2018 and 2020). Libraries were built with the immunoSEQ multiplex PCR assay. RNA was extracted with the RNeasy kit and roughly 0.5 to 1 ug was reverse transcribed using random hexamers. TCRdb reprocessing: public reads trimmed at Q25 with fastp, clones called with MiXCR, in-frame beta chains kept. CDR3 protein sequences are deduplicated, and each keeps its most common genes and DNA. The sample table holds about 160,000 distinct CDR3 sequences, of which around 93% were seen once. Over 0.11% of the sample comes from the top ten. Sequencing input: CD4+ T cells from PBMCs. Source of these receptors: a human donor in good health.

The chain carries TRBV12-3 or TRBV12-4 and TRBJ1-1; D is unresolved. This CDR3 comprises 12 residues. With 6 bases removed from V and 5 bases from J, the gap between germline ends came to 10 bases. The CDR3, as DNA: TGTGCCAGCAGGGTCGGGGTTACTGAAGCTTTCTTT. Its translation: CASRVGVTEAFF.

The chain joins TRBV3-1 to TRBJ2-1, with D unresolved. The V end was cut by 1 base, the J end by 6 bases, with 10 bases between. The CDR3 sequence is 14 residues long. Germline loops: CDR1 LGHDT, CDR2 YNNKEL (reference sequence). The CDR3 region is CASSQVDSPNEQFF. In DNA form, the CDR3 reads TGTGCCAGCAGCCAAGTAGACTCCCCCAATGAGCAGTTCTTC.

The rearrangement uses TRBV5-1 and TRBJ2-5; 8 nucleotides match TRBD2. Trimming took 4 bases from V and 4 from J; bases not matched to a gene: 6. The CDR3 has 14 amino acids. Germline values: CDR1 SGHRS, CDR2 YFSETQ. The CDR3 loop reads CASSQSGGLETQYF. The CDR3 nucleotides are TGCGCCAGCAGCCAAAGCGGGGGTTTAGAGACCCAGTACTTC.

The chain employs TRBV19 and TRBJ2-7; 8 positions agree with TRBD2. CDR3 size: 13 residues. The ends lost 5 bases at V and 3 bases at J; junction bases unmatched: 3. Germline CDR1 and CDR2: LNHDA and SQIVND (reference sequence). The CDR3 spells CASSETSGYEQYF. The DNA of the CDR3 is TGTGCCAGTAGTGAAACTAGCGGCTACGAGCAGTACTTC.

Details on this clonotype: It is likely a read error, because the conserved phenylalanine at the end of the CDR3 is missing. The chain combines TRBV7-6 with TRBJ2-1; D gene ambiguous. Germline V lookup: CDR1 SGHVS, CDR2 FNYEAQ. V dropped 5 bases and J dropped 8 bases, with 16 bases sitting between them. This CDR3 spans 14 amino acids. The chain's CDR3 is CASSQTPDGDEQFV. The CDR3 bases are TGTGCCAGCAGCCAAACACCGGACGGCGATGAGCAGTTCGTC.

This clonotype has only one observation. The chain uses TRBV5-1 and TRBJ2-7; 8 bases align to TRBD1. The CDR3 is 12 residues long. With V trimmed by 7 bases and J by 5 bases, 5 bases remained unmatched. Germline assignment: CDR1 SGHRS and CDR2 YFSETQ. The CDR3 DNA reads as TGCGCCAGCCGGACAGGGAGCGACGAGCAGTACTTC. Protein product: CASRTGSDEQYF.

The gene calls are TRBV12-2 and TRBJ1-2. TRBV12-2 is recorded as a pseudogene. There are 14 residues in the CDR3. CDR3 residues: CASRTGAGGGGYTF. The CDR3 nucleotides are TGTGCAAGTCGAACGGGGGCCGGAGGGGGTGGCTACACCTTC.

The chain has TRBV7-3 and TRBJ1-2, with D possibly TRBD1 on 6 matching bases. The ends were cut back, 5 bases at V and 0 bases at J, with 10 bases in the middle. This CDR3 region has 14 residues. Germline V CDR1 and CDR2: SGHTA, FQGTGA. CDR3 amino acids: CASSPTGSNYGYTF. CDR3 bases: TGTGCCAGCAGCCCAACAGGGTCTAACTATGGCTACACCTTC.

The V gene is TRBV27, the J gene TRBJ2-1, with TRBD2 matching 8 bases. Germline-derived CDR1 and CDR2 are MNHEY and SMNVEV (reference sequence). V lost 8 bases to trimming and J lost 5 bases; unmatched junction nucleotides: 8. This CDR3 region has 14 residues. Here the CDR3 reads CASCPLAANNEQFF. The CDR3 nucleotides are TGTGCCAGCTGCCCACTAGCGGCTAACAATGAGCAGTTCTTC.

The gene calls are TRBV5-1 and TRBJ2-1; 8 bases align to TRBD1. Trimming removed 3 bases from V and 7 bases from J; junction bases left unmatched: 9. In germline, CDR1 is SGHRS, CDR2 YFSETQ. This CDR3 has 15 residues. CDR3 nucleotides: TGCGCCAGCAGCTCGCAGGGGGCAGGGTCAAATGAGCAGTTCTTC. Protein: CASSSQGAGSNEQFF.

J is TRBJ2-2 and V is TRBV5-1, with a possible D match to TRBD1 (5 bases). With 6 bases removed from V and 5 bases from J, the gap between germline ends came to 14 bases. Germline assignment: CDR1 SGHRS and CDR2 YFSETQ. The CDR3 consists of 14 residues. CDR3 sequence (DNA): TGCGCCAGCAAGGAGACAGCCCGAACCGGGGAGCTGTTTTTT. This codes for CASKETARTGELFF.

The chain is built from TRBV2 and TRBJ1-5, with a tentative D call TRBD1 (5 bases). The CDR3 has 14 amino acids. In germline, CDR1 is SNHLY, CDR2 FYNNEI. Trimming stripped 6 bases from V and 5 bases from J, with 14 bases between. The CDR3: CASRGPARDQPQHF. The CDR3 nucleotides read TGTGCCAGCAGGGGGCCAGCTAGGGATCAGCCCCAGCATTTT.

The rearrangement links TRBV6-2 or TRBV6-3 to TRBJ2-5; unclear D gene. The CDR3 runs 12 residues. V was pared by 6 bases and J by 1 base, with 6 bases between. CDR1 is MNHEY, CDR2 SVGEGT, per germline. CDR3 loop: CASSPRQETQYF. In nucleotides, the CDR3 is TGTGCCAGCAGCCCACGCCAAGAGACCCAGTACTTC.

The rearrangement joins TRBV6-5 to TRBJ2-3; D is unresolved. The CDR3 covers 13 residues. Germline assignment: CDR1 MNHEY and CDR2 SVGAGI. Trimming stripped 4 bases from V and 2 bases from J, with 7 bases between. CDR3 nucleotide sequence: TGTGCCAGCAGTTTCACATACACAGATACGCAGTATTTT. Translated, it gives CASSFTYTDTQYF.

The CDR3 region has the DNA TGTGCCACCAGCAGAGCGAGCGGGGGTACCAATGAGCAGTTCTTC. Its protein product is CATSRASGGTNEQFF. This chain links TRBV15 with TRBJ2-1; TRBD2 aligns across 8 bases. The CDR3 length is 15 residues. The V gene end was trimmed by 1 base and the J gene end by 6 bases; junction bases not matched to a gene: 5. CDR1 and CDR2 from the germline V gene are LNHNV and YYDKDF (reference sequence).

The chain combines TRBV29-1 with TRBJ1-4; TRBD1 matches 7 bases. Trimming removed 4 bases from V and 3 bases from J; junction bases left unmatched: 5. The CDR3 spans 14 residues. The germline CDR1 and CDR2 sequences are SQVTM and ANQGSEA. CDR3 sequence: CSVVSGTANEKLFF. Written as DNA, the CDR3 is TGCAGCGTTGTCTCCGGGACAGCTAATGAAAAACTGTTTTTT.

The chain uses TRBV7-9 and TRBJ1-1; D call uncertain. CDR1 SEHNR and CDR2 FQNEAQ come from the germline V gene (reference sequence). The V end was cut by 4 bases, the J end by 4 bases, with 13 bases between. The CDR3 consists of 14 residues. This CDR3 is CASSSPTGGTEAFF. DNA of the CDR3: TGTGCCAGCAGCTCCCCGACGGGTGGCACTGAAGCTTTCTTT.

This clonotype is a singleton in its sample. The CDR3 DNA reads TGTGCCAGCAGCGGGGACCCGGGACTAGCGGGCAGCACAGATACGCAGTATTTT. This gives the protein CASSGDPGLAGSTDTQYF. The chain is built from TRBV5-6 and TRBJ2-3; 12 nucleotides match TRBD2. CDR3 length: 18 residues. Germline CDR1 reads SGHDT; CDR2 reads YYEEEE. V was pared by 4 bases and J by 0 bases, with 9 bases of the junction left unmatched.

The rearrangement uses TRBV20-1 and TRBJ1-4, with TRBD1 matching 7 bases. Germline V gene sequence: CDR1 DFQATT, CDR2 SNEGSKA (reference sequence). Losses at the gene ends were 5 bases for V and 7 bases for J; bases not matched to a gene: 10. This CDR3 has 14 residues. Written as DNA, the CDR3 is TGCAGTGCTTTATCAGGGCAGGGGGGTGAAAAACTGTTTTTT. Protein: CSALSGQGGEKLFF.

The chain joins TRBV3-1 to TRBJ2-2; 8 positions agree with TRBD1. CDR3 length equals 15 residues. Germline CDR1 reads LGHDT; CDR2 reads YNNKEL (reference sequence). Trimming took 8 bases from V and 4 from J; bases not matched to a gene: 9. CDR3 region: CASGEPGQATGELFF. For the CDR3, the DNA is TGTGCCAGCGGGGAACCGGGACAGGCCACCGGGGAGCTGTTTTTT.

The chain combines TRBV5-4 with TRBJ2-1; D not resolved. This CDR3 comprises 17 residues. The V gene lost 1 base and the J gene lost 1 base, with 15 bases spanning the gap. CDR1 is SGHNT and CDR2 is YYREEE in the germline V gene (reference sequence). The CDR3 loop reads CASSLKSSLRSYNEQFF. The CDR3 nucleotides are TGTGCCAGCAGCTTGAAAAGCAGCCTCCGTTCCTACAATGAGCAGTTCTTC.

The CDR3 spells CSAPEEELTEAFF. The CDR3, as DNA: TGCAGTGCTCCCGAGGAGGAACTCACTGAAGCTTTCTTT. The chain recombines TRBV20-1 with TRBJ1-1; D unresolved. V was clipped by 5 bases and J by 4 bases, with 14 bases between them. The germline V gene encodes CDR1 DFQATT and CDR2 SNEGSKA (reference sequence). The CDR3 consists of 13 residues.

The chain combines TRBV29-1 with TRBJ2-3; TRBD2 is a possible D gene (6 bases). The germline V gene encodes CDR1 SQVTM and CDR2 ANQGSEA. The CDR3 loop spans 12 amino acids. V was trimmed by 2 bases and J by 5 bases, leaving 8 bases between them. The CDR3 spells CSVEMGGDTQYF. The CDR3 bases are TGCAGCGTTGAAATGGGGGGAGATACGCAGTATTTT.

CDR3 protein: CASSLPAGSSQYF. CDR3 nucleotides: TGTGCCAGCAGTCTACCAGCGGGTTCTTCACAGTATTTT. This chain uses TRBV3-1 with TRBJ2-3, with a weak D call TRBD2 (6 bases). V was shortened by 6 bases and J by 12 bases, with 19 bases between the two germline ends. The CDR3 runs 13 residues. Germline V lookup: CDR1 LGHDT, CDR2 YNNKEL (reference sequence).

The chain links TRBV20-1 to TRBJ1-2, with D possibly matching TRBD1 (6 bases). V gave up 1 base and J gave up 8 bases, with 20 bases separating them. The CDR3 covers 15 residues. CDR1 is DFQATT and CDR2 is SNEGSKA in the germline V gene (reference sequence). In DNA, the CDR3 is TGCAGTGCTAGAGGTCGTTTGGGGGCGTGGGACGGCTACACCTTC. This codes for CSARGRLGAWDGYTF.

The chain uses TRBV30 and TRBJ1-2, with D unresolved. V was shortened by 4 bases and J by 3 bases, with 6 bases between the two germline ends. The CDR3 runs 11 residues. Germline CDR1 GTSNPN, CDR2 SVGIG (reference sequence). The DNA for the CDR3 is TGTGCCTGGACTATGCACTATGGCTACACCTTC. Its translation is CAWTMHYGYTF.